This T cell receptor (beta chain) is from a study of cytomegalovirus exposure and HLA in healthy donors. The PCR was carried out with 60 Vbeta primers and 13 Jbeta primers. Produced via immunoSEQ multiplex PCR; TCRdb's table is partial and in-frame only. The sample comprises 150,000 to 200,000 clones, about four fifths of which are singletons, and approximately 8% rests with the top ten. Sequenced input: PBMCs. The receptor was derived from a male donor in good health and CMV-seropositive.

The CDR3 region has the DNA TGTGCCAGCAGACCCGCGGGCGTCATTCAGTACTTC. Translation: CASRPAGVIQYF. V and J are TRBV11-2 and TRBJ2-4; D perhaps matches TRBD2 (5 bases). The V end lost 6 bases, the J end lost 9 bases, and 12 bases lay between the germline ends. The germline V gene encodes CDR1 SGHAT and CDR2 FQNNGV. CDR3 length: 12 residues.